These 22 T cell receptor beta chains originate from one sample sequenced in a study of T cell repertoires in cytomegalovirus infection. TCRdb recomputed calls from the reads with MiXCR, one row per CDR3 protein. The sample contains about 900,000 distinct CDR3 sequences, roughly 30% of which appear only once. These receptors have no identified antigens. Sequencing was performed on cultured CD8+ T cells from PBMCs, taken from culture after CMV antigen stimulation. Receptor source: a human donor in good health (CMV status not recorded). Some clones in this sample may be carry-over from other donors' samples.

This sequence joins TRBV6-6 and TRBJ2-1; TRBD1 matches 9 bases. V shed 7 bases and J 5 bases; nucleotides not matched to a gene: 9. CDR3 length: 15 residues. Germline CDR1 and CDR2: MNHNY and SVGAGI (reference sequence). Written as DNA, the CDR3 is TGTGCCAGCATGGTGCCGGGACAGGGAAACAATGAGCAGTTCTTC. As protein: CASMVPGQGNNEQFF.

The chain is built from TRBV7-4 and TRBJ2-3; the D gene is possibly TRBD1 (5 bases). This CDR3 is 15 amino acids long. Germline loops: CDR1 SGHVT, CDR2 SQSDAQ. Trimming cost V 1 base and J 4 bases, with 12 bases left between them. The CDR3 reads CASSLGQLIPDTQYF. DNA for the CDR3: TGTGCCAGCAGCTTAGGACAGCTTATCCCAGATACGCAGTATTTT.

This clonotype was recorded many times. This sequence joins TRBV7-9 and TRBJ2-5; D is perhaps TRBD2 (6 bases). Germline CDR1 and CDR2: SEHNR and FQNEAQ (reference sequence). V lost 5 bases to trimming and J lost 2 bases, with 18 bases between them. This CDR3 is built from 16 residues. The CDR3 nucleotides are TGTGCCAGCAGCATCCTACCGGGGGACCATCAAGAGACCCAGTACTTC. As protein: CASSILPGDHQETQYF.

This clonotype has more than one count but fewer than ten. The chain joins TRBV6-6 to TRBJ1-2, with no clear D. In germline, CDR1 is MNHNY, CDR2 SVGAGI (reference sequence). Trimming left V 3 bases short and J 7 bases short, with 12 bases between. The CDR3 sequence is 13 residues long. The CDR3 loop is CASSYPDYFGYTF. CDR3 in DNA: TGTGCCAGCAGTTATCCAGACTACTTTGGCTACACCTTC.

V gene TRBV27 combines with J gene TRBJ1-2; 8 bases match TRBD1. The germline CDR1 and CDR2 sequences are MNHEY and SMNVEV (reference sequence). The CDR3 sequence is 14 residues long. The J segment lost 4 bases and the V segment lost 3 bases, leaving 4 bases of the junction unmatched. Here the CDR3 reads CASSFRDRPYGYTF. DNA of the CDR3: TGTGCCAGCAGTTTCCGGGACAGGCCCTATGGCTACACCTTC.

The gene calls are TRBV7-9 and TRBJ2-5; TRBD1 might be the D (7 bases). Germline CDR1 SEHNR, CDR2 FQNEAQ (reference sequence). The CDR3 totals 18 residues. The V and J ends lost 5 bases and 4 bases respectively, with 26 bases between them. The CDR3 spells CASSPSSNQGGGRETQYF. CDR3 bases: TGTGCCAGCAGCCCATCGTCAAATCAGGGGGGAGGTAGAGAGACCCAGTACTTC. The complete variable domain, with remaining parts taken from reference TRBV7-9 and TRBJ2-5, reads DTGVSQNPRHKITKRGQNVTFRCDPISEHNRLYWYRQTLGQGPEFLTYFQNEAQLEKSRLLSDRFSAERPKGSFSTLEIQRTEQGDSAMYLCASSPSSNQGGGRETQYFGPGTRLLVL.

V gene TRBV7-9 combines with J gene TRBJ2-1; TRBD1 agrees at 10 bases. Germline CDR1 SEHNR, CDR2 FQNEAQ (reference sequence). The ends lost 2 bases at V and 6 bases at J; junction bases unmatched: 10. The CDR3 spans 17 residues. The CDR3 nucleotides read TGTGCCAGCAGCTTACTTTCGGGACGGACAGGGGGCAATGAGCAGTTCTTC. This gives the protein CASSLLSGRTGGNEQFF.

V and J are TRBV11-1 and TRBJ2-2; 8 positions agree with TRBD1. Unmatched junction bases numbered 8, after V lost 1 base and J lost 10 bases. Germline-derived CDR1 and CDR2 are SGHAT and FQDESV (reference sequence). This CDR3 comprises 15 residues. In DNA form, the CDR3 reads TGTGCCAGCAGCTTAGGACAGGGGCTTGGTGCGGAGCTGTTTTTT. Translation gives CASSLGQGLGAELFF.

The chain links TRBV6-4 to TRBJ2-1; TRBD2 agrees at 7 bases. J lost 2 bases, V lost 2 bases, and 3 bases had no gene match. CDR1 is MRHNA, CDR2 SNTAGT, per germline. The CDR3 is 15 amino acids. CDR3 sequence (DNA): TGTGCCAGCAGTGACCGCGGGGGTGCCTACAATGAGCAGTTCTTC. Its translation is CASSDRGGAYNEQFF.

This clonotype was detected once. The chain carries TRBV5-1 and TRBJ2-1; D is perhaps TRBD1 (5 bases). The CDR3 totals 16 residues. The germline V and J ends were trimmed by 2 bases and 4 bases, with 16 bases remaining between them. Germline V gene lookup returns CDR1 SGHRS and CDR2 YFSETQ. The CDR3 region is CASSLLTGTDYNEQFF. The CDR3 DNA is TGCGCCAGCAGCTTATTAACAGGCACTGATTACAATGAGCAGTTCTTC.

The CDR3 nucleotides are TGTGCCAGCAGTTTATCGGGTTTCCCCTATTCACCCCTCCACTTT. It codes for CASSLSGFPYSPLHF. The chain couples TRBV27 to TRBJ1-6; D is unresolved. Germline V gene sequence: CDR1 MNHEY, CDR2 SMNVEV (reference sequence). V lost 0 bases and J lost 8, with 11 bases in between. This CDR3 comprises 15 residues.

This clonotype has a count of ten or more. The chain uses TRBV7-2 and TRBJ1-2; 9 positions match TRBD1. This CDR3 has 16 amino acids. Germline loops: CDR1 SGHTA, CDR2 FQGNSA. J was trimmed by 3 bases and V by 0 bases; bases with no gene match: 5. CDR3 bases: TGTGCCAGCAGCTTAGCATACAGGGGGCAGGACTATGGCTACACCTTC. It encodes CASSLAYRGQDYGYTF.

The chain has TRBV6-5 and TRBJ2-1; D may be TRBD2 (5 bases). V was pared by 4 bases and J by 4 bases, with 8 bases between. The CDR3 spans 13 residues. Germline CDR1 MNHEY, CDR2 SVGAGI. This CDR3 is CASSFREYNEQFF. In DNA, the CDR3 is TGTGCCAGCAGTTTCCGGGAATACAATGAGCAGTTCTTC.

The chain combines TRBV4-1 with TRBJ2-7; 7 positions match TRBD1. The germline gives CDR1 MGHRA, CDR2 YSYEKL. CDR3 size: 16 residues. The junction had 5 bases not matched to a gene; V was cut back by 0 bases and J by 0 bases. The CDR3 sequence is CASSQDPGGYSYEQYF. The CDR3, as DNA: TGCGCCAGCAGCCAAGATCCAGGGGGATACTCCTACGAGCAGTACTTC.

This clonotype has only a few counts. The chain carries TRBV6-6 and TRBJ2-2; the D is unclear. The CDR3 is 17 amino acids. Germline loops: CDR1 MNHNY, CDR2 SVGAGI (reference sequence). V was clipped by 0 bases and J by 0 bases, with 11 bases between them. The CDR3 spells CASSYSGNAANTGELFF. The DNA of the CDR3 is TGTGCCAGCAGTTACTCAGGCAACGCCGCGAACACCGGGGAGCTGTTTTTT.

About this clonotype itself: The junction departs from the called germline gene at one end, perhaps through a read error. This sequence joins TRBV4-1 and TRBJ2-7; D unclear. Germline V lookup: CDR1 MGHRA, CDR2 YSYEKL. The CDR3 spans 11 residues. The CDR3 sequence is CASSQDRVAYF. In DNA form, the CDR3 reads TGTGCCAGTAGCCAAGATCGGGTAGCTTACTTC.

This clonotype was counted only a few times. The CDR3 here is CAISVDNRVGEQYF. The CDR3 DNA follows: TGTGCCATCAGTGTAGATAACAGGGTGGGCGAGCAGTACTTC. The genes are TRBV10-3 and TRBJ2-7, with D possibly matching TRBD1 (6 bases). V lost 4 bases, J lost 6 bases, and 16 bases lay in between. The CDR3 runs to 14 residues. From germline, CDR1 is ENHRY and CDR2 SYGVKD.

This clonotype was picked up many times. As DNA, the CDR3 is TGTGCCAGCAGTCCCGACAGGACCGGCTACACCTTC. Protein product: CASSPDRTGYTF. The chain has TRBV12-3 or TRBV12-4 and TRBJ1-2; perhaps TRBD1 as D (6 bases). This CDR3 has 12 residues. The V end was cut by 5 bases, the J end by 8 bases, with 12 bases between.

This clonotype has a handful of counts. The V call is TRBV7-9, the J call TRBJ2-6, with D hard to call. Germline V gene sequence: CDR1 SEHNR, CDR2 FQNEAQ (reference sequence). This CDR3 comprises 16 residues. The V and J ends lost 5 bases and 0 bases respectively, with 11 bases between them. In DNA form, the CDR3 reads TGTGCCAGCAGCCCCCCCGGATCCTCTGGGGCCAACGTCCTGACTTTC. Protein product: CASSPPGSSGANVLTF.

V gene TRBV27 combines with J gene TRBJ1-5, with a possible D match to TRBD1 (5 bases). The germline gives CDR1 MNHEY, CDR2 SMNVEV (reference sequence). V lost 4 bases and J 0 bases, leaving 19 bases between the germline ends. The CDR3 has 18 residues. DNA of the CDR3: TGTGCCAGCAGTTCGAACAACTTCCGACAGCATAGCAATCAGCCCCAGCATTTT. Protein sequence: CASSSNNFRQHSNQPQHF.

V is TRBV10-3 and J is TRBJ1-5; 8 bases fit TRBD1. Per the germline V gene, CDR1 is ENHRY and CDR2 is SYGVKD. The CDR3 extends over 14 amino acids. The ends lost 0 bases at V and 5 bases at J; junction bases unmatched: 0. CDR3 protein: CAISESTGDQPQHF. Written as DNA, the CDR3 is TGTGCCATCAGTGAGTCGACAGGGGATCAGCCCCAGCATTTT.

The count of this clonotype is one. The chain carries TRBV2 and TRBJ1-3; 9 bases align to TRBD1. The CDR3 totals 16 residues. CDR1 is SNHLY, CDR2 FYNNEI, per germline. V shed 10 bases, J shed 1 base, and the junction held 11 bases outside the gene matches. The CDR3 spells CAILRTGAKSGNTIYF. The DNA of the CDR3 is TGTGCCATATTACGGACAGGGGCGAAATCTGGAAACACCATATATTTT.